This T cell receptor beta chain is from a study of cytomegalovirus exposure and HLA in healthy donors. Whole-study context: An early data release held 79 million or so unique TCRs from HLA-typed donors.

The PCR employed 60 Vbeta primers together with 13 Jbeta primers. Clones were sequenced by immunoSEQ multiplex PCR, and TCRdb holds only the in-frame ones, with some missing. The repertoire table contains approximately 140,000 clones. As to this clone: The antigen is unknown.

Broader study findings: A link between a missense DCLRE1C variant and TCR beta V- and J-gene trimming emerged from a later analysis. Immune exposure information available was restricted to CMV serostatus.

The sample was PBMCs. The receptor was isolated from a man in his forties in good health and CMV-seronegative.

The CDR3: CACVRGGVGTDTQYF. In DNA, the CDR3 is TGTGCCTGCGTAAGGGGCGGGGTGGGTACAGATACGCAGTATTTT. The chain joins TRBV2 to TRBJ2-3; tentatively, D is TRBD2 (6 bases). The CDR3 is 15 amino acids. V was cut by 11 bases and J by 3 bases, with 21 bases left in between. The germline V gene encodes CDR1 SNHLY and CDR2 FYNNEI.